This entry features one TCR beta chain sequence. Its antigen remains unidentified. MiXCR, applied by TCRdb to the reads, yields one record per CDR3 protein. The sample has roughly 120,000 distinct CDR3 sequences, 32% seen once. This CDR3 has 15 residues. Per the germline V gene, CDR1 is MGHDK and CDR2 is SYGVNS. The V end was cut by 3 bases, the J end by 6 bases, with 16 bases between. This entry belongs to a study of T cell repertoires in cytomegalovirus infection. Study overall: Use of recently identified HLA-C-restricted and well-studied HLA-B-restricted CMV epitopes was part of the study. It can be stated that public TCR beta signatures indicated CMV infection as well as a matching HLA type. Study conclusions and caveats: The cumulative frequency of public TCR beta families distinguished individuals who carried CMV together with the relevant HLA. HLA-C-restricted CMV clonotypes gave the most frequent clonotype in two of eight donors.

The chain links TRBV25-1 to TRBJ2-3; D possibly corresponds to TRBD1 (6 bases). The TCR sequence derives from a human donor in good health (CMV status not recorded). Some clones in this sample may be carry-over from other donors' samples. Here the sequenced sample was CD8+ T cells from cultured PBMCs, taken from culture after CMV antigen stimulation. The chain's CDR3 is CASSDHSQGVDTQYF. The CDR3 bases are TGTGCCAGCAGTGACCACTCACAGGGAGTTGATACGCAGTATTTT.